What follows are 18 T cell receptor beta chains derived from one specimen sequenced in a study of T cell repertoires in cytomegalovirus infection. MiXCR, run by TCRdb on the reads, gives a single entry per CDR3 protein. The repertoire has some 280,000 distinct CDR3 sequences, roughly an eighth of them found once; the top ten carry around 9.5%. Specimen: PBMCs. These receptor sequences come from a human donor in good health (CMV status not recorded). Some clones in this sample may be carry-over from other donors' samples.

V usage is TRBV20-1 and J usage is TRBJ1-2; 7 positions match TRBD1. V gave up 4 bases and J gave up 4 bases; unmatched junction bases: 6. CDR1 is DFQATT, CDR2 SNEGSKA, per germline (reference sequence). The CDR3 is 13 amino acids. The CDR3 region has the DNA TGCAGTGCTAATACAGGGGACCTCTATGGCTACACCTTC. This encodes CSANTGDLYGYTF.

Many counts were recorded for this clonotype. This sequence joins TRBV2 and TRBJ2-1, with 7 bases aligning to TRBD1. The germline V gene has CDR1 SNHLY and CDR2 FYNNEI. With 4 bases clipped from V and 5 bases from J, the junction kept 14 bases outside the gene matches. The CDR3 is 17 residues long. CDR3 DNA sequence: TGTGCCAGCAGTGCCCCCCTAAGGGACAGTAGAAACAATGAGCAGTTCTTC. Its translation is CASSAPLRDSRNNEQFF. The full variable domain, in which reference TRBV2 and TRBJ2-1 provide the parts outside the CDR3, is EPEVTQTPSHQVTQMGQEVILRCVPISNHLYFYWYRQILGQKVEFLVSFYNNEISEKSEIFDDQFSVERPDGSNFTLKIRSTKLEDSAMYFCASSAPLRDSRNNEQFFGPGTRLTVL.

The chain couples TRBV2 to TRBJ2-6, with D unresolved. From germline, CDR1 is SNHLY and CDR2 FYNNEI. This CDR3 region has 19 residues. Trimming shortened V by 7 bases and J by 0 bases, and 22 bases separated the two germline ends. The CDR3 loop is CASIRAARTGSSGANVLTF. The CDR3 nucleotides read TGTGCCAGCATCCGGGCAGCCCGAACGGGTAGCTCTGGGGCCAACGTCCTGACTTTC.

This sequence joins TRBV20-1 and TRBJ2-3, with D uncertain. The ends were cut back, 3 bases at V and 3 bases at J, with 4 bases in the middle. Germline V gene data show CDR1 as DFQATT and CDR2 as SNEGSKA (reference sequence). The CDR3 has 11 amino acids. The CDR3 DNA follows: TGCAGTGCTAGCGAGACAGATACGCAGTATTTT. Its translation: CSASETDTQYF.

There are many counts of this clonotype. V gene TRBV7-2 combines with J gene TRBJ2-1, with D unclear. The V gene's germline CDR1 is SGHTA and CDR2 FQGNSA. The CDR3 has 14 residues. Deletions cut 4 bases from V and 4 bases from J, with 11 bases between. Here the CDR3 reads CASSSRQTYNEQFF. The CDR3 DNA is TGTGCCAGCAGCTCAAGACAAACTTACAATGAGCAGTTCTTC.

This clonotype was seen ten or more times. The chain's CDR3 is CASSRGGKAYEQYF. The CDR3 nucleotides read TGTGCCAGCAGTCGTGGGGGTAAGGCCTACGAGCAGTACTTC. The chain recombines TRBV7-2 with TRBJ2-7, with D perhaps being TRBD1 or TRBD2 (5 bases each). The CDR3 extends over 14 amino acids. CDR1 SGHTA and CDR2 FQGNSA come from the germline V gene. V was cut by 6 bases and J by 2 bases, with 14 bases left in between.

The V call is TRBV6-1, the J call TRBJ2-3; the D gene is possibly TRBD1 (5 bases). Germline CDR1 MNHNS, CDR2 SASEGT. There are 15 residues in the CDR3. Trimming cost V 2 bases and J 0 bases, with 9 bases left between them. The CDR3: CASSERQISTDTQYF. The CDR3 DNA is TGTGCCAGCAGTGAACGACAGATTAGCACAGATACGCAGTATTTT.

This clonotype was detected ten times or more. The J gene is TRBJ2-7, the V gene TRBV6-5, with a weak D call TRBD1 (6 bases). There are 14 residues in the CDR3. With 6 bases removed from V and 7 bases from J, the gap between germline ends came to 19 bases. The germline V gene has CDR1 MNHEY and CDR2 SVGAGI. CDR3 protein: CASRTDRRPTEQYF. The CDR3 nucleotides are TGTGCCAGCAGGACTGACAGGCGACCTACGGAGCAGTACTTC.

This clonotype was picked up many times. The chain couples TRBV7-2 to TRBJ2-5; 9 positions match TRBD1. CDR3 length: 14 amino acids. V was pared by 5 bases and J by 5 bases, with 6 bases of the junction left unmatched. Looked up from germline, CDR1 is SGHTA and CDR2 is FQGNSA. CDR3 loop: CASSPRTGDETQYF. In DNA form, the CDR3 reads TGTGCCAGCAGCCCACGGACAGGGGATGAGACCCAGTACTTC.

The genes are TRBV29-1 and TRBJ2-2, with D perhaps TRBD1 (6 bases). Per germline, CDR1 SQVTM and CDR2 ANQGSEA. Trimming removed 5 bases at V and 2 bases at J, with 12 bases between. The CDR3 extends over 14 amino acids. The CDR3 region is CSVSRQENTGELFF. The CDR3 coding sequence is TGCAGCGTTTCCCGACAGGAAAACACCGGGGAGCTGTTTTTT.

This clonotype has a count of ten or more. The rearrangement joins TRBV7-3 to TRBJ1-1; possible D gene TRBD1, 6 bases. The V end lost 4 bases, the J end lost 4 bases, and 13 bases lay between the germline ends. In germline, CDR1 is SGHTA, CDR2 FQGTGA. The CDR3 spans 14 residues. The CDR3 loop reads CASSSSRGATEAFF. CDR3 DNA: TGTGCCAGCAGCTCCTCCCGGGGGGCCACTGAAGCTTTCTTT.

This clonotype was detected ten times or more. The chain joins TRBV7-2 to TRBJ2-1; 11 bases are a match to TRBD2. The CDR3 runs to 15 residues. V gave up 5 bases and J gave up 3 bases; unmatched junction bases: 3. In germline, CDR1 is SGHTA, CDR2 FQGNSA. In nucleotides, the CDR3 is TGTGCCAGCAGCCCCGGGACTAGCGGCTACAATGAGCAGTTCTTC. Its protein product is CASSPGTSGYNEQFF.

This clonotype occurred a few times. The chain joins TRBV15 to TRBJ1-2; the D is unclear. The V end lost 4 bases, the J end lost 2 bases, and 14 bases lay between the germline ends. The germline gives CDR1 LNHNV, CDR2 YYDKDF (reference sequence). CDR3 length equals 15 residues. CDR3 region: CATSKRTATNYGYTF. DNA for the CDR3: TGTGCCACCAGCAAGAGGACCGCTACGAACTATGGCTACACCTTC.

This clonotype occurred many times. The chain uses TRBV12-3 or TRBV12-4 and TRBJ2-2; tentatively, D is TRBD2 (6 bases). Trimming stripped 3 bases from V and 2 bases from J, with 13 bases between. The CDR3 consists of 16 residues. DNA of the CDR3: TGTGCCAGCAGTTTCGGGGGAACCCTCAACACCGGGGAGCTGTTTTTT. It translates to CASSFGGTLNTGELFF.

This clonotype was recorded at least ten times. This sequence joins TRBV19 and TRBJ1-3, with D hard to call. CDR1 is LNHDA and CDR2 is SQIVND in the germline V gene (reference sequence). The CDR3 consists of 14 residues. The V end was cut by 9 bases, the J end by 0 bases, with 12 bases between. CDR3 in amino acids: CASRVEFSGNTIYF. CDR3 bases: TGTGCCAGCAGAGTGGAGTTCTCTGGAAACACCATATATTTT.

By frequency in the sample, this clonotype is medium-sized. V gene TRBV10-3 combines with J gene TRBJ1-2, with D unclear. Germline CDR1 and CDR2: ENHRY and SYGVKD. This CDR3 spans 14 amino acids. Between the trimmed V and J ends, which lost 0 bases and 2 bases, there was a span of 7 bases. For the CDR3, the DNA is TGTGCCATCAGTGAGTCGAGCCAGAACTATGGCTACACCTTC. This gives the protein CAISESSQNYGYTF.

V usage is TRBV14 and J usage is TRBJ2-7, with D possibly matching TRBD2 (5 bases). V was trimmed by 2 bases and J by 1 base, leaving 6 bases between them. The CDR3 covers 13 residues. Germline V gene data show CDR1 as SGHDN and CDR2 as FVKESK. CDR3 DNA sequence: TGTGCCAGCAGCCAAACGGGGTCCTACGAGCAGTACTTC. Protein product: CASSQTGSYEQYF.

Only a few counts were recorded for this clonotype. The CDR3 spells CASRLLKAGNTEAFF. The CDR3 DNA reads TGTGCCAGCAGGCTGTTGAAAGCCGGGAACACTGAAGCTTTCTTT. This chain joins TRBV28 and TRBJ1-1; no clear D. The CDR3 sequence is 15 residues long. V was cut by 6 bases and J by 1 base, with 15 bases left in between. Germline CDR1 is MDHEN and CDR2 is SYDVKM. Full variable domain (remainder filled in from reference TRBV28 and TRBJ1-1): DVKVTQSSRYLVKRTGEKVFLECVQDMDHENMFWYRQDPGLGLRLIYFSYDVKMKEKGDIPEGYSVSREKKERFSLILESASTNQTSMYLCASRLLKAGNTEAFFGQGTRLTVV.